Following are 30 T cell receptor beta chains from one sample sequenced in a study of blood T cell repertoires in COVID-19. Profiling relied on immunoSEQ multiplex PCR, and the TCRdb table lists in-frame clones only, not all of them. The data show around 300,000 clones, 80% to 95% seen once. Sequenced material: peripheral blood. The source is a woman under 40 with COVID-19, enrolled during active disease.

This chain connects TRBV10-3 to TRBJ2-5, with a possible D match to TRBD1 (6 bases). Trimming removed 3 bases at V and 5 bases at J, with 10 bases between. Per germline, CDR1 ENHRY and CDR2 SYGVKD. The CDR3 length is 13 residues. Here the CDR3 reads CAISEGGGETQYF. The CDR3 DNA reads TGTGCCATCAGTGAAGGGGGTGGCGAGACCCAGTACTTC.

The CDR3 region is CASRPELVSPLHF. CDR3 DNA: TGTGCCAGCAGACCGGAGTTGGTCTCACCCCTCCACTTT. This chain joins TRBV5-4 and TRBJ1-6; D not certain. This CDR3 is 13 amino acids long. The ends were cut back, 5 bases at V and 10 bases at J, with 13 bases in the middle. The V gene's germline CDR1 is SGHNT and CDR2 YYREEE (reference sequence).

This sequence joins TRBV5-1 and TRBJ2-7; 12 nucleotides match TRBD2. V was clipped by 6 bases and J by 4 bases; unmatched bases: 14. Germline V gene data show CDR1 as SGHRS and CDR2 as YFSETQ. CDR3 length: 17 amino acids. The chain's CDR3 is CASKGGLTSGSKYEQYF. CDR3 in DNA: TGCGCCAGCAAGGGGGGGCTGACTAGCGGGAGTAAATACGAGCAGTACTTC.

This chain links TRBV11-1 with TRBJ2-3; TRBD2 agrees at 8 bases. The V segment lost 1 base and the J segment 4 bases; nucleotides outside the gene matches: 4. This CDR3 contains 15 residues. The germline CDR1 and CDR2 sequences are SGHAT and FQDESV (reference sequence). The CDR3 sequence is CASSLGSGSPDTQYF. The CDR3 DNA reads as TGTGCCAGCAGCTTAGGGAGCGGGAGCCCAGATACGCAGTATTTT.

The rearrangement joins TRBV2 to TRBJ2-5; 8 positions agree with TRBD2. Germline V gene data show CDR1 as SNHLY and CDR2 as FYNNEI. The CDR3 loop spans 14 amino acids. V shed 6 bases and J 7 bases; nucleotides not matched to a gene: 10. The CDR3 nucleotides are TGTGCCAGCAGGGCTAGCGGGTTGGGGGGGACCCAGTACTTC. Translation: CASRASGLGGTQYF.

The chain links TRBV6-4 to TRBJ1-4; D might be TRBD1 (6 bases). In germline, CDR1 is MRHNA, CDR2 SNTAGT. The length of the CDR3 is 15 residues. The V end was cut by 0 bases, the J end by 11 bases, with 16 bases between. The CDR3 spells CASSDSGAGGGKLFF. The CDR3 DNA reads TGTGCCAGCAGTGACTCGGGGGCAGGTGGTGGTAAACTGTTTTTT.

This chain links TRBV9 with TRBJ1-2; D not certain. In germline, CDR1 is SGDLS, CDR2 YYNGEE. The CDR3 loop spans 14 amino acids. Trimming took off 4 bases at V and 3 bases at J, with 13 bases between the two ends. The CDR3 loop reads CASSLMEGDYGYTF. Here the CDR3 DNA reads TGTGCCAGCAGCCTCATGGAGGGCGACTATGGCTACACCTTC.

This chain joins TRBV18 and TRBJ1-1; possibly TRBD1 for D (6 bases). Germline CDR1 is KGHSH and CDR2 is LQKENI. V lost 2 bases to trimming and J lost 4 bases, with 11 bases between them. There are 14 residues in the CDR3. The CDR3 region has the DNA TGTGCCAGCTCACCAGACATACAGGGCACTGAAGCTTTCTTT. The encoded protein is CASSPDIQGTEAFF.

This clone was counted a few times. V is TRBV5-4 and J is TRBJ2-7; the D gene is possibly TRBD2 (6 bases). The V end lost 5 bases, the J end lost 0 bases, and 15 bases lay between the germline ends. Germline values: CDR1 SGHNT, CDR2 YYREEE (reference sequence). The CDR3 has 15 residues. CDR3 region: CASRYGRGSSYEQYF. The CDR3 nucleotides are TGTGCCAGCAGATATGGACGGGGGAGCTCCTACGAGCAGTACTTC.

The V and J genes are TRBV5-5 and TRBJ2-1, with D possibly being TRBD1 (6 bases). CDR3 length equals 15 residues. CDR1 and CDR2 (germline): SGHKS, YYEKEE (reference sequence). Trimming left V 0 bases short and J 7 bases short, with 14 bases between. CDR3 sequence reads: CASSLGGQNLNEQFF. In nucleotides, the CDR3 is TGTGCCAGCAGCTTGGGAGGACAGAACCTGAATGAGCAGTTCTTC.

The chain has TRBV19 and TRBJ1-1; a weak D match, TRBD1 (6 bases). Trimming stripped 5 bases from V and 4 bases from J, with 14 bases between. CDR3 size: 14 residues. CDR1 is LNHDA and CDR2 is SQIVND in the germline V gene (reference sequence). CDR3 sequence (DNA): TGTGCCAGTAGTTTGGGACAATATGTCACTGAAGCTTTCTTT. It codes for CASSLGQYVTEAFF.

CDR3 bases: TGTGCCAGCAGCCTGGACAGTTTAGGGGGCTACACCTTC. It translates to CASSLDSLGGYTF. The chain recombines TRBV28 with TRBJ1-2, with D possibly being TRBD1 (6 bases). V dropped 6 bases and J dropped 8 bases, with 16 bases sitting between them. This CDR3 is built from 13 residues. Per the germline V gene, CDR1 is MDHEN and CDR2 is SYDVKM.

This chain connects TRBV28 to TRBJ1-5, with 9 bases identical to TRBD1. The CDR3 spans 19 residues. Germline-derived CDR1 and CDR2 are MDHEN and SYDVKM. The ends lost 7 bases at V and 4 bases at J; junction bases unmatched: 20. The CDR3 bases are TGTGCCAGCAACAAAGGACAGGGGAAAAGTGGGAGTTTGAATCAGCCCCAGCATTTT. Translating it yields CASNKGQGKSGSLNQPQHF.

This sequence joins TRBV29-1 and TRBJ1-2; 10 bases are a match to TRBD1. Losses at the gene ends were 7 bases for V and 7 bases for J; bases not matched to a gene: 9. CDR1 is SQVTM and CDR2 is ANQGSEA in the germline V gene. This CDR3 comprises 13 residues. This CDR3 reads CSARDRGEGGYTF. The CDR3 DNA sequence: TGCAGCGCCCGGGACAGGGGCGAGGGTGGCTACACCTTC.

This clone was picked up many times. The chain employs TRBV30 and TRBJ2-2, with D possibly TRBD2 on 6 matching bases. Germline V gives CDR1 GTSNPN, CDR2 SVGIG (reference sequence). CDR3 size: 14 residues. Trimming cost V 0 bases and J 3 bases, with 8 bases left between them. In DNA form, the CDR3 reads TGTGCCTGGAGTGTACAGCGGGACACCGGGGAGCTGTTTTTT. Residues: CAWSVQRDTGELFF.

V is TRBV4-1 and J is TRBJ1-2; perhaps TRBD1 as D (6 bases). Germline V gene data show CDR1 as MGHRA and CDR2 as YSYEKL. Trimming pared 6 bases from V and 0 bases from J, leaving 14 bases between. This CDR3 has 15 amino acids. CDR3 in amino acids: CASSVTGPTNYGYTF. CDR3 nucleotides: TGCGCCAGCAGTGTGACAGGCCCTACTAACTATGGCTACACCTTC.

The chain couples TRBV11-2 to TRBJ1-4; D might be TRBD1 (5 bases). In germline, CDR1 is SGHAT, CDR2 FQNNGV. Trimming cost V 1 base and J 5 bases, with 11 bases left between them. This CDR3 region has 15 residues. CDR3 protein: CASSLGGRVNEKLFF. The CDR3 DNA follows: TGTGCCAGCAGCTTAGGGGGCAGGGTGAATGAAAAACTGTTTTTT.

The chain couples TRBV4-2 to TRBJ2-7, with a tentative D call TRBD1 (5 bases). The germline gives CDR1 LGHNA, CDR2 YNFKEQ. CDR3 size: 14 residues. Trimming left V 1 base short and J 0 bases short, with 7 bases between. CDR3 residues: CASSQGQNSYEQYF. In nucleotides, the CDR3 is TGTGCCAGCAGCCAAGGACAGAACTCCTACGAGCAGTACTTC.

Of note for this clone: Within the sample, other DNA sequences also encode this same CDR3. The rearrangement uses TRBV19 and TRBJ2-7; perhaps TRBD1 as D (5 bases). Germline V gives CDR1 LNHDA, CDR2 SQIVND (reference sequence). The CDR3 covers 13 residues. V gave up 5 bases and J gave up 3 bases, with 11 bases separating them. The CDR3 protein is CASSPGLLYEQYF. The DNA for the CDR3 is TGTGCCAGTAGTCCAGGGCTCCTCTACGAGCAGTACTTC.

The CDR3: CASSVRRARTDTQYF. DNA of the CDR3: TGTGCCAGCAGTGTAAGGAGGGCGCGCACAGATACGCAGTATTTT. This rearrangement joins TRBV2 to TRBJ2-3, with D possibly being TRBD2 (6 bases). V shed 4 bases and J shed 1 base, with 12 bases lying between them. This CDR3 has 15 amino acids. The V gene's germline CDR1 is SNHLY and CDR2 FYNNEI.

This chain uses TRBV28 with TRBJ2-2; 8 bases align to TRBD2. V lost 5 bases and J lost 2; bases outside the gene matches: 4. The CDR3 is 15 residues long. Per the germline V gene, CDR1 is MDHEN and CDR2 is SYDVKM. The CDR3 protein is CASSTSGANTGELFF. The CDR3 bases are TGTGCCAGCAGTACTAGCGGAGCTAACACCGGGGAGCTGTTTTTT.

The chain recombines TRBV18 with TRBJ1-4; TRBD1 aligns across 9 bases. The CDR3 sequence is 15 residues long. The V segment lost 8 bases and the J segment 8 bases; nucleotides outside the gene matches: 12. From germline, CDR1 is KGHSH and CDR2 LQKENI. As DNA, the CDR3 is TGTGCCAGCCGTGCGGGGACAGGGATCGGAGAAAAACTGTTTTTT. Translating it yields CASRAGTGIGEKLFF.

J is TRBJ2-3 and V is TRBV10-3; tentative D call: TRBD2 (6 bases). The V gene's germline CDR1 is ENHRY and CDR2 SYGVKD. The CDR3 sequence is 17 residues long. V was pared by 8 bases and J by 1 base, with 22 bases between. The CDR3 bases are TGTGCCATCTGGGGGGTGGGTAGGGGAACGGGCACAGATACGCAGTATTTT. Amino acid sequence: CAIWGVGRGTGTDTQYF.

V and J are TRBV6-1 and TRBJ2-5; 9 nucleotides line up with TRBD1. Germline lookup yields CDR1 MNHNS and CDR2 SASEGT. The CDR3 runs to 15 residues. J lost 5 bases, V lost 1 base, and 5 bases had no gene match. CDR3 sequence: CASSEGGQGFETQYF. As DNA, the CDR3 is TGTGCCAGCAGTGAAGGGGGACAGGGATTTGAGACCCAGTACTTC.

This clone was detected a few times. In DNA, the CDR3 is TGTGCCAGCAGCGTAGCGGCTAGCGGGAGTGAGAGCATTCAGTACTTC. This gives the protein CASSVAASGSESIQYF. The V call is TRBV9, the J call TRBJ2-4, with TRBD2 identical over 10 bases. CDR1 is SGDLS and CDR2 is YYNGEE in the germline V gene. The V gene end was trimmed by 0 bases and the J gene end by 9 bases; junction bases not matched to a gene: 9. The CDR3 covers 16 residues.

This clone was picked up a small number of times. This chain connects TRBV19 to TRBJ1-1; TRBD1 aligns across 7 bases. The CDR3 length is 10 residues. V was pared by 9 bases and J by 9 bases, with 4 bases of the junction left unmatched. Germline CDR1 and CDR2: LNHDA and SQIVND (reference sequence). DNA for the CDR3: TGTGCCAGCTACAGGGGAAAAGCTTTCTTT. This translates into CASYRGKAFF.

The CDR3 region is CSVRWLETQYF. The CDR3 DNA follows: TGCAGTGTGAGGTGGTTAGAGACCCAGTACTTC. V gene TRBV20-1 combines with J gene TRBJ2-5; no reliable D call. V lost 7 bases to trimming and J lost 4 bases, with 10 bases between them. There are 11 residues in the CDR3. Germline V gene data show CDR1 as DFQATT and CDR2 as SNEGSKA (reference sequence).

The chain recombines TRBV24-1 with TRBJ2-3, with a tentative D call TRBD2 (5 bases). The V end lost 1 base, the J end lost 1 base, and 8 bases lay between the germline ends. The CDR3 totals 15 residues. Germline-derived CDR1 and CDR2 are KGHDR and SFDVKD. In nucleotides, the CDR3 is TGTGCCACCAGTGATTTAACCGGGGGCACAGATACGCAGTATTTT. Translated: CATSDLTGGTDTQYF.

The rearrangement uses TRBV7-6 and TRBJ2-5; TRBD2 matches 12 bases. Looked up from germline, CDR1 is SGHVS and CDR2 is FNYEAQ. This CDR3 contains 19 residues. The trim removed 1 base at V and 4 bases at J, leaving 13 bases unmatched. CDR3 bases: TGTGCCAGCAGCTTAGATCGGACTAGCGGGATAGGGGTGGGAGAGACCCAGTACTTC. Protein sequence: CASSLDRTSGIGVGETQYF.

V is TRBV7-6 and J is TRBJ1-2; D not certain. The CDR3 spans 13 residues. Germline V gene sequence: CDR1 SGHVS, CDR2 FNYEAQ. Trimming shortened V by 5 bases and J by 6 bases, and 13 bases separated the two germline ends. The DNA of the CDR3 is TGTGCCAGCAGCCCGAGGCGGGTTGATGGCTACACCTTC. This gives the protein CASSPRRVDGYTF.